This T cell receptor beta chain was recorded in a study of metastatic and nonmetastatic thyroid tumors. Points from the study as a whole: As reported, TCR beta diversity in blood and tumor was significantly higher in malignant thyroid tumors than in benign nodules.

All patients were untreated before thyroid surgery. The V gene lost 3 bases and the J gene lost 5 bases, with 16 bases spanning the gap. The CDR3 consists of 16 residues. Germline CDR1 reads LNHDA; CDR2 reads SQIVND (reference sequence). Points on this clone: The antigen is unknown. This may be a read error, as it is one base from a much larger clone.

Per the original methods: In papillary thyroid cancer, a distant-metastasis classifier was built using CDR3 differences across clinicopathological groups. TCRdb re-called clones from the PCR reads using MiXCR. TCRdb assigned the V and J calls; the authors' analysis was not used. The sample shows 40,000 or so clones, roughly 26% of them seen only once. This rearrangement joins TRBV19 to TRBJ2-2; tentatively, D is TRBD1 or TRBD2 (5 bases each). Sequencing used blood. This clonotype was obtained from a female donor with papillary thyroid cancer or a benign thyroid nodule (not recorded which). Some clones in this sample may be carry-over from other donors' samples. CDR3 in amino acids: CASSIRGRSRTGELFF. As DNA, the CDR3 is TGTGCCAGTAGTATCCGGGGCCGAAGTAGGACCGGGGAGCTGTTTTTT.